This TCR beta chain was sequenced for a study of blood T cell repertoires in COVID-19 (dated by TCRdb to between 2020 and 2021). For the study in its entirety: Samples covering the acute and convalescent phases of COVID-19 were provided by collaborators in the United States, Italy and Spain. The prospective study material was composed of cDNA or gDNA derived from T cells, B-cell-depleted T cells, or PBMCs. Subjects who had been exposed to COVID-19, were actively infected with it, or had recovered from it provided the deeply sampled blood TCRbeta repertoires that made up the dataset. The repertoires were made available in a free public database intended to serve as a resource for research on the immune response to SARS-CoV-2. The samples were drawn from two sources: the first 160 participants of the ongoing ImmuneRACE study, and 1,200 or so subjects contributed by 6 global collaborators. Sample metadata almost always included a de-identified subject ID, COVID-19 status, age in years and sex. Where available, HLA class I and class II types were obtained from metadata supplied by the sample provider rather than from assay-based typing. Study-wide findings and limitations: Clinical and demographic metadata were provided uncurated, with the amount varying by source and participant.

As regards this clone: Its cognate antigen has yet to be identified. Base-call qualities are not available, and no considerably larger clone is one nucleotide away.

At one collaborating source in Seattle, patients were enrolled during active infection and were followed longitudinally through the course of disease. Whole blood was collected in K2EDTA tubes by collaborating institutions according to the institutions' own protocols. For TCRbeta analysis, collaborators shipped samples in one of three forms: frozen whole blood, isolated PBMCs, or DNA extracted from either of those sample types. TCRbeta CDR3 regions were amplified from genomic DNA using the immunoSEQ Assay, a bias-controlled multiplex PCR. The original methods were these. The number of nucleated cells in each sample was estimated from the amplification of reference gene primers within the assay. To quantify the absolute abundance of each unique TCRbeta CDR3 rearrangement, sequence reads were collapsed and filtered. For each sample, productive Simpson clonality was calculated as the square root of Simpson's diversity index over productive rearrangements. Here the immuneACCESS table is served through TCRdb, limited to in-frame sequences with V and J called. Missing clones are a known gap in these copies; in checked studies unresolved V genes cover under half, and the rest lacks a known reason. V and J calls and clone size are as listed in that table; D and trimming were resolved from the DNA. A total of about 76,000 clones appear in this sample, 75% to 85% of them only once. 9.6% of the sample belongs to the ten largest clones.

After removal of 2 bases from V and 1 base from J, the junction retains 6 bases not matched to a gene. The CDR3 measures 16 amino acids from cysteine to phenylalanine. The only DNA kept is the CDR3, 48 bases in frame from the first base. The germline V gene provides CDR1 SGHDT and CDR2 YYEEEE. The receptor comes from a man aged 50 to 59 with COVID-19, enrolled during active disease. The V gene is TRBV5-6 and the J gene is TRBJ2-5; the central 9 bases match TRBD1. Input material: peripheral blood. The sequenced DNA: TGTGCCAGCAGCTTTTCCCGGGACAGGGTCCAAGAGACCCAGTACTTC. It translates to CASSFSRDRVQETQYF.